This T cell receptor (beta chain) was identified during a study of T cell responses to AZD1222 COVID-19 vaccine. Study-level information: Pooled in the analysis were second doses at about 4 or about 12 weeks.

Produced via immunoSEQ multiplex PCR; TCRdb's table is partial and in-frame only. The table records about 150,000 clones, 93% of them present only once. V was pared by 0 bases and J by 8 bases, with 16 bases between. The CDR3 extends over 14 amino acids. CDR1 is GTSNPN, CDR2 SVGIG, per germline (reference sequence). The material sequenced was peripheral blood, taken on day 0 of AZD1222 vaccination. The receptor's source is an adult in good health. The chain combines TRBV30 with TRBJ1-2; D not resolved. The CDR3 coding sequence is TGTGCCTGGAGTGTACAGCTCACAGCGGCGGGCTACACCTTC. This codes for CAWSVQLTAAGYTF.